The 6 T cell receptor beta chains below were found in one sample sequenced in a study of prognosis after radiotherapy for stage I lung cancer. Researchers used two-round multiplex PCR to amplify TCR beta CDR3 starting from genomic DNA. Gene-specific primers for each TRBV and TRBJ gene drove first-round PCR. TCRdb used MiXCR to reprocess the multiplex PCR reads, holding one entry per CDR3 protein. The sample yields 27,000 or so distinct CDR3 sequences, roughly 40% seen once. The sequences come from PBMCs, collected before or after stereotactic body radiation therapy (not recorded which). These TCRs come from a donor aged 50 or older with non-small cell lung cancer.

This clonotype appeared many times. CDR3 loop: CASSGQEGETQYF. CDR3 DNA sequence: TGTGCCAGCAGCGGACAGGAGGGAGAGACCCAGTACTTC. The rearrangement uses TRBV11-1 and TRBJ2-5; tentatively, D is TRBD1 (7 bases). Germline CDR1 SGHAT, CDR2 FQDESV (reference sequence). V was clipped by 5 bases and J by 4 bases, with 11 bases between them. The CDR3 spans 13 residues. Full variable domain (missing parts from reference TRBV11-1 and TRBJ2-5): EAEVAQSPRYKITEKSQAVAFWCDPISGHATLYWYRQILGQGPELLVQFQDESVVDDSQLPKDRFSAERLKGVDSTLKIQPAELGDSAMYLCASSGQEGETQYFGPGTRLLVL.

The chain uses TRBV6-1 and TRBJ2-2, with 8 nucleotides matching TRBD1. Trimming cost V 4 bases and J 6 bases; bases outside gene matches: 16. CDR1 MNHNS and CDR2 SASEGT come from the germline V gene. The CDR3 sequence is 18 residues long. DNA for the CDR3: TGTGCCAGCAGTGTAACCTCAGGGGGCGTTTACGTCCCCGGGGAGCTGTTTTTT. Its translation: CASSVTSGGVYVPGELFF.

Here the CDR3 reads CASSLSMTGELFF. CDR3 bases: TGTGCCAGCAGCTTATCCATGACCGGGGAGCTGTTTTTT. V is TRBV11-3 and J is TRBJ2-2; D unclear. Germline-derived CDR1 and CDR2 are SGHNT and YENEEA. V lost 2 bases and J 5 bases, leaving 6 bases between the germline ends. This CDR3 contains 13 residues.

With regard to this clonotype: With only one base between it and a far larger clone, this is likely a read error. V gene TRBV6-9 combines with J gene TRBJ2-5, with TRBD1 matching over 10 bases. The germline CDR1 and CDR2 sequences are MNHGY and SVAAGI. There are 16 residues in the CDR3. This CDR3 reads CASSYSATGGQDTQYF. The CDR3 DNA is TGTGCCAGCAGTTACTCTGCGACAGGGGGCCAAGATACCCAGTACTTC.

Judged by abundance, this clonotype is medium-sized. This sequence joins TRBV2 and TRBJ1-2; 7 bases line up with TRBD1. The CDR3 has 14 amino acids. Germline values: CDR1 SNHLY, CDR2 FYNNEI. J lost 8 bases, V lost 8 bases, and 14 bases had no gene match. The CDR3 sequence: CASGVPGQFSGYTF. The CDR3 bases are TGTGCCAGCGGCGTTCCGGGACAGTTTTCCGGCTACACCTTC.

A few counts support this clonotype. A much larger clone differs from this one at a single base, so this may be a read error. The rearrangement joins TRBV6-1 to TRBJ2-5; 9 bases agree with TRBD2. The V gene end was trimmed by 2 bases and the J gene end by 5 bases; junction bases not matched to a gene: 12. CDR3 length: 17 amino acids. Germline V gene data show CDR1 as MNHNS and CDR2 as SASEGT. CDR3 in amino acids: CASSEWSSGRSVETQYF. The CDR3 DNA reads as TGTGCCAGCAGTGAATGGAGCAGCGGGAGGAGTGTGGAGACCCAGTACTTC.